This entry features one T cell receptor (beta chain) sequence. Its target antigen remains unknown. No quality values exist for individual bases; no much larger clone is one base distant. The donors belonged to the validation cohort of approximately 130 subjects, which was separate from the roughly 680-subject first cohort. The sample originates from a study of cytomegalovirus exposure and HLA in healthy donors (TCRdb year 2017). With respect to the entire study: According to a later analysis, the approximately 130 validation repertoires were produced on the same platform as the 666 repertoires of the first cohort. The study aimed to test whether cataloging public T cell receptors could reveal signatures of past pathogen exposure. In addition to the first cohort of 666 subjects, a separate validation cohort of some 120 different subjects was used. To predict cytomegalovirus infection status, the study combined high-throughput TCR immunosequencing, statistical association of individual TCRs with disease status, and machine learning.

The library was generated by the immunoSEQ multiplex PCR assay. Turning to the authors' computational methods: To diagnose cytomegalovirus status from the catalog of TCR beta chain sequences, a statistical classification framework was built. TCRdb took over this immuneACCESS table, retaining in-frame rearrangements with V and J assigned. Such tables are incomplete; in checked studies, under half of the missing clones stem from an unresolved V gene, and the remainder is unexplained. V, J and clone size are taken as reported in that table, and D and trimming were inferred from the DNA itself. The sample data list about 98,000 clones, and around nine tenths of these were observed just once. The top ten clones comprise roughly 3.8% of the sample. Study-wide findings and limitations: The validation cohort had no HLA typing available for a later analysis, so co-occurrence within that cohort was assessed over all 110 or so repertoires. In vitro tests confirmed that a few of the cytomegalovirus-associated TCR beta chains recognize cytomegalovirus antigens. It was suggested by the authors that the approach could potentially be generalized to other disease states and immunological phenotypes. While some public TCRs were present in many individuals, most TCR sequences turned up only very rarely across donors. The study listed over 150 TCR beta chains as associated with cytomegalovirus. A later analysis found that TCRs clustered in the first cohort also tended to co-occur in the 100 to 150 validation repertoires, with approximately 95% of cluster scores above 0. In both the original and validation cohorts, the classifier was reported to diagnose cytomegalovirus status with high specificity and sensitivity.

CDR1 and CDR2, looked up from the germline V gene, are SNHLY and FYNNEI. V ends up 5 bases short and J 5 bases short, with an unmatched junction base count of 16. Counted from cysteine to phenylalanine, this CDR3 has 17 amino acids. The only DNA kept is the CDR3, 51 bases in frame from the first base. The chain employs TRBV2 and TRBJ2-5; 8 junctional bases match TRBD1. The sequenced material came from PBMCs. The source is a woman between 25 and 40 years old in good health and CMV-seronegative. The DNA sequence reads TGTGCCAGCAGTTCTGCCCGGGGTGCCGACAGGGGTGAGACCCAGTACTTC. Its coded protein is CASSSARGADRGETQYF.